One and the same sample provided the 5 T cell receptor beta chains below, sequenced in a study of identical twins. From the 5' RACE reads, TCRdb called clonotypes with MiXCR, one entry per CDR3 protein. The data contain 1.5 million to 2 million distinct CDR3 sequences, about 30% of them singletons. The sample was cord blood. These receptors all stem from a newborn girl in good health.

The gene calls are TRBV27 and TRBJ2-6, with TRBD1 identical over 7 bases. Per germline, CDR1 MNHEY and CDR2 SMNVEV (reference sequence). V was clipped by 8 bases and J by 5 bases; unmatched bases: 15. CDR3 length equals 17 residues. CDR3 region: CASRPGTARLWANVLTF. The CDR3 nucleotides are TGTGCCAGCCGGCCAGGGACAGCCAGGCTCTGGGCCAACGTCCTGACTTTC.

The CDR3 here is CASSPDSFQYF. CDR3 nucleotide sequence: TGTGCCAGCTCACCCGACTCCTTCCAGTACTTC. This chain joins TRBV18 and TRBJ2-7; D is ambiguous. The CDR3 contains 11 residues. The germline gives CDR1 KGHSH, CDR2 LQKENI. Trimming removed 3 bases at V and 10 bases at J, with 10 bases between.

The V call is TRBV11-2, the J call TRBJ2-3, with D perhaps TRBD1 (5 bases). The CDR3 covers 18 residues. V was cut by 3 bases and J by 3 bases, with 22 bases left in between. CDR1 SGHAT and CDR2 FQNNGV come from the germline V gene. As DNA, the CDR3 is TGTGCCAGCAGCTTTTCGAGTGTATTCAGGGAAGGGACAGATACGCAGTATTTT. Translation: CASSFSSVFREGTDTQYF.

This clonotype was detected a few times. This chain uses TRBV12-3 or TRBV12-4 with TRBJ2-5; D may be TRBD1 or TRBD2 (5 bases each). With the DNA end fitting TRBJ2-7 better, the J assignment may be wrong. The CDR3 covers 12 residues. CDR3 bases: TGTGCCAGCAGTTTCTTGGGGGACGAGCAGTACTTC. Its translation: CASSFLGDEQYF.

This sequence joins TRBV20-1 and TRBJ1-5; D is ambiguous. Germline CDR1 is DFQATT and CDR2 is SNEGSKA (reference sequence). This CDR3 region has 12 residues. With 2 bases removed from V and 3 bases from J, the gap between germline ends came to 5 bases. The DNA of the CDR3 is TGCAGTGCTAGACAGCACAATCAGCCCCAGCATTTT. Protein sequence: CSARQHNQPQHF.